These 14 T cell receptor beta chains came from one sample sequenced in a study of blood T cell repertoires in COVID-19. TCRdb's copy holds only in-frame clones and misses some; the assay was immunoSEQ multiplex PCR. The table shows 95,000 to 150,000 clones, with around four fifths occurring only once. Sequencing was performed on peripheral blood. The source of these receptors is a man aged 60-69 years with active or convalescent COVID-19.

This chain connects TRBV6-5 to TRBJ1-4; perhaps TRBD1 as D (5 bases). CDR1 and CDR2 from the germline V gene are MNHEY and SVGAGI. Trimming took off 4 bases at V and 7 bases at J, with 13 bases between the two ends. The CDR3 has 14 residues. CDR3 protein: CASSFRQTLEKLFF. The DNA for the CDR3 is TGTGCCAGCAGTTTTAGACAGACCCTTGAAAAACTGTTTTTT.

This sequence joins TRBV7-7 and TRBJ2-5; TRBD2 agrees at 7 bases. V lost 1 base and J lost 4; bases outside the gene matches: 9. The CDR3 contains 16 residues. CDR1 SSHAT and CDR2 FNYEAQ come from the germline V gene (reference sequence). This CDR3 reads CASSLVSGGMGETQYF. For the CDR3, the DNA is TGTGCCAGCAGCTTAGTCTCGGGAGGAATGGGAGAGACCCAGTACTTC.

The rearrangement uses TRBV7-8 and TRBJ2-7; 9 nucleotides agree with TRBD2. Germline assignment: CDR1 SGHVS and CDR2 FQNEAQ. The V gene end was trimmed by 0 bases and the J gene end by 4 bases; junction bases not matched to a gene: 10. This CDR3 is 17 amino acids long. In DNA form, the CDR3 reads TGTGCCAGCAGCTTAGCCCCCGGGGTAGCGGGAGTTTACGAGCAGTACTTC. Translation gives CASSLAPGVAGVYEQYF.

CDR3 sequence: CASSLEGSSGIPPNEQFF. CDR3 sequence (DNA): TGCGCCAGCAGCTTGGAGGGGTCTAGCGGGATCCCCCCCAATGAGCAGTTCTTC. The V call is TRBV5-1, the J call TRBJ2-1, with 9 positions matching TRBD2. V lost 0 bases to trimming and J lost 6 bases; unmatched junction nucleotides: 13. CDR1 and CDR2 (germline): SGHRS, YFSETQ. This CDR3 region has 18 residues. Full variable domain (remainder filled in from reference TRBV5-1 and TRBJ2-1): KAGVTQTPRYLIKTRGQQVTLSCSPISGHRSVSWYQQTPGQGLQFLFEYFSETQRNKGNFPGRFSGRQFSNSRSEMNVSTLELGDSALYLCASSLEGSSGIPPNEQFFGPGTRLTVL.

This chain joins TRBV24-1 and TRBJ2-1; D possibly corresponds to TRBD1 (5 bases). V was pared by 4 bases and J by 8 bases, with 14 bases between. CDR3 length: 14 amino acids. Germline lookup yields CDR1 KGHDR and CDR2 SFDVKD. This CDR3 is CATSEGPLSYEQFF. The CDR3 DNA reads TGTGCCACCAGTGAGGGGCCGCTTAGCTATGAGCAGTTCTTC.

The chain is built from TRBV7-3 and TRBJ2-1, with TRBD2 matching over 7 bases. The CDR3 length is 15 residues. The trim removed 2 bases at V and 4 bases at J, leaving 5 bases unmatched. The germline V gene encodes CDR1 SGHTA and CDR2 FQGTGA. CDR3 DNA: TGTGCCAGCAGCTTAGCGGGAGATGGATACAATGAGCAGTTCTTC. Protein product: CASSLAGDGYNEQFF.

This clone was observed a few times. The genes are TRBV30 and TRBJ2-3, with 11 bases identical to TRBD2. This CDR3 is built from 15 residues. V lost 4 bases, J lost 4 bases, and 7 bases stayed unmatched. The germline gives CDR1 GTSNPN, CDR2 SVGIG (reference sequence). The CDR3 region is CAWTRSGRGSDTQYF. Written as DNA, the CDR3 is TGTGCCTGGACTCGTAGCGGGAGGGGGTCAGATACGCAGTATTTT. Variable domain in full (rest from reference TRBV30 and TRBJ2-3): SQTIHQWPATLVQPVGSPLSLECTVEGTSNPNLYWYRQAAGRGLQLLFYSVGIGQISSEVPQNLSASRPQDRQFILSSKKLLLSDSGFYLCAWTRSGRGSDTQYFGPGTRLTVL.

This rearrangement joins TRBV6-5 to TRBJ1-2, with D maybe TRBD1 (5 bases). V was clipped by 8 bases and J by 4 bases, with 14 bases between them. This CDR3 has 13 amino acids. Germline V gene lookup returns CDR1 MNHEY and CDR2 SVGAGI. In nucleotides, the CDR3 is TGTGCCAGCCGGAGAGGGACTGTCTATGGCTACACCTTC. It specifies CASRRGTVYGYTF.

This clone was counted only a few times. The J gene is TRBJ2-2, the V gene TRBV27, with 7 bases identical to TRBD2. V shed 5 bases and J 7 bases; nucleotides not matched to a gene: 10. The CDR3 has 15 amino acids. Germline V gives CDR1 MNHEY, CDR2 SMNVEV (reference sequence). This CDR3 is CASSPFAGVNGELFF. In nucleotides, the CDR3 is TGTGCCAGCAGTCCTTTCGCGGGAGTGAACGGGGAGCTGTTTTTT.

This chain joins TRBV11-3 and TRBJ2-1, with 11 bases fitting TRBD2. The germline V gene has CDR1 SGHNT and CDR2 YENEEA. V lost 5 bases, J lost 1 base, and 7 bases stayed unmatched. The CDR3 is 17 amino acids. The CDR3 here is CASSPSTSGMSYNEQFF. In nucleotides, the CDR3 is TGTGCCAGCAGCCCCTCGACTAGCGGGATGTCCTACAATGAGCAGTTCTTC.

The genes are TRBV2 and TRBJ2-1; maybe TRBD2 (5 bases). Trimming left V 7 bases short and J 8 bases short, with 18 bases between. The length of the CDR3 is 14 residues. CDR1 SNHLY and CDR2 FYNNEI come from the germline V gene. CDR3 in DNA: TGTGCCAGCAATGGCGGGCCCCCGAGGGATGAGCAGTTCTTC. Translation gives CASNGGPPRDEQFF.

The CDR3 spells CASSLGDYTEAFF. CDR3 coding DNA: TGCGCCAGCAGCCTCGGGGATTACACTGAAGCTTTCTTT. This chain links TRBV5-1 with TRBJ1-1; unclear D gene. Germline lookup yields CDR1 SGHRS and CDR2 YFSETQ. V lost 4 bases and J lost 3, with 10 bases in between. The CDR3 has 13 residues.

This chain links TRBV9 with TRBJ2-7; 10 bases align to TRBD2. The germline gives CDR1 SGDLS, CDR2 YYNGEE. The CDR3 extends over 16 amino acids. The junction had 8 bases not matched to a gene; V was cut back by 0 bases and J by 5 bases. The CDR3 nucleotides read TGTGCCAGCAGCGTAGCTGGGAGCGGGAGGGCCCACGAGCAGTACTTC. The encoded protein is CASSVAGSGRAHEQYF.

This clone was seen just once. This chain uses TRBV5-4 with TRBJ1-5; D perhaps matches TRBD1 (6 bases). Trimming left V 0 bases short and J 7 bases short, with 11 bases between. This CDR3 is 14 amino acids long. Looked up from germline, CDR1 is SGHNT and CDR2 is YYREEE (reference sequence). CDR3: CASSLGGGGQPQHF. CDR3 in DNA: TGTGCCAGCAGCTTGGGGGGAGGGGGGCAGCCCCAGCATTTT.